This TCR beta chain was captured by sequencing in a study of blood T cell repertoires in COVID-19. In the study overall: The origin of the acute and convalescent COVID-19 samples was the United States, Italy and Spain. Sample material is recorded as cDNA or gDNA derived from T cells, B-cell-depleted T cells, or PBMCs.

This CDR3 is 14 amino acids long. Deletions cut 4 bases from V and 0 bases from J, with 8 bases between. The germline CDR1 and CDR2 sequences are MNHNY and SVGAGI (reference sequence). Per the original data handling: Quantification of nucleated cells was approximated via reference gene primer amplification. The repertoire was sequenced with immunoSEQ multiplex PCR; TCRdb's copy has only in-frame clones and lacks some. For V, J and clone size, that table is used; D and trimming come from the DNA. The sample consists of around 150,000 clones, 75% to 90% of them appearing once. V usage is TRBV6-6 and J usage is TRBJ2-3, with D possibly TRBD2 on 6 matching bases. The sequencing input was peripheral blood. The clonotype originates from a human donor in a cohort sampled during active COVID-19. The CDR3 reads CASSWRDSTDTQYF. In DNA form, the CDR3 reads TGTGCCAGCAGTTGGCGGGACAGCACAGATACGCAGTATTTT.